Following are 10 T cell receptor beta chains from one sample sequenced in a study of shared clonotypes between healthy human individuals. The repertoire was sequenced with immunoSEQ multiplex PCR; TCRdb's copy has only in-frame clones and lacks some. The sample holds roughly 2.5 million clones, around 94% seen once. The specimen was naive CD4+ T cells sorted from blood. Regarding subset: CD45RA+ positively selected. Receptors originate from a man aged 18 to 29 in good health.

A single count supports this clone. This sequence joins TRBV11-2 and TRBJ2-3; D not resolved. CDR3 length equals 12 residues. Trimming left V 1 base short and J 5 bases short, with 4 bases between. Germline loops: CDR1 SGHAT, CDR2 FQNNGV. CDR3 residues: CASSLGEDTQYF. DNA for the CDR3: TGTGCCAGCAGCTTAGGGGAAGATACGCAGTATTTT.

This clone was seen just once. The rearrangement uses TRBV11-1 and TRBJ2-1; 12 bases agree with TRBD2. The germline V gene encodes CDR1 SGHAT and CDR2 FQDESV (reference sequence). Trimming at V came to 5 bases and at J to 6 bases, leaving 5 bases not matched to a gene. The CDR3 has 15 residues. CDR3 coding DNA: TGTGCCAGCAGCCCTCGACTAGCGGGGGCCAATGAGCAGTTCTTC. This encodes CASSPRLAGANEQFF. The full variable domain, rest sourced from reference TRBV11-1 and TRBJ2-1, is EAEVAQSPRYKITEKSQAVAFWCDPISGHATLYWYRQILGQGPELLVQFQDESVVDDSQLPKDRFSAERLKGVDSTLKIQPAELGDSAMYLCASSPRLAGANEQFFGPGTRLTVL.

The chain uses TRBV2 and TRBJ2-7; 8 positions agree with TRBD2. V was clipped by 5 bases and J by 4 bases; unmatched bases: 7. Germline values: CDR1 SNHLY, CDR2 FYNNEI. The CDR3 runs to 14 residues. The chain's CDR3 is CASSPGGGGYEQYF. The DNA for the CDR3 is TGTGCCAGCAGTCCCGGGGGGGGCGGTTACGAGCAGTACTTC.

The rearrangement links TRBV4-1 to TRBJ1-1; D is unclear. The CDR3 covers 14 residues. V lost 0 bases, J lost 8 bases, and 13 bases lay in between. The germline V gene encodes CDR1 MGHRA and CDR2 YSYEKL. CDR3 sequence reads: CASSQERILGEAFF. As DNA, the CDR3 is TGCGCCAGCAGCCAAGAAAGGATCCTAGGGGAAGCTTTCTTT.

This clone appeared a few times. The V and J genes are TRBV5-4 and TRBJ1-1, with D unresolved. Germline CDR1 SGHNT, CDR2 YYREEE (reference sequence). The CDR3 contains 13 residues. V was clipped by 2 bases and J by 0 bases, with 5 bases between them. Here the CDR3 reads CASSFYMNTEAFF. CDR3 coding DNA: TGTGCCAGCAGCTTTTACATGAACACTGAAGCTTTCTTT.

CDR3 sequence: CATSRGHQIYEQYF. DNA of the CDR3: TGTGCCACCAGCCGGGGACATCAAATTTACGAGCAGTACTTC. This chain connects TRBV15 to TRBJ2-7, with TRBD1 as a possible D gene (6 bases). V was shortened by 5 bases and J by 4 bases, with 15 bases between the two germline ends. CDR1 is LNHNV and CDR2 is YYDKDF in the germline V gene (reference sequence). The CDR3 spans 14 residues.

The V gene is TRBV19, the J gene TRBJ1-5, with 9 bases fitting TRBD1. The germline V gene encodes CDR1 LNHDA and CDR2 SQIVND (reference sequence). V lost 6 bases and J lost 6; bases outside the gene matches: 6. The CDR3 has 14 amino acids. Here the CDR3 DNA reads TGTGCCAGTAGCCATACAGGGGGCAGTCAGCCCCAGCATTTT. Translation gives CASSHTGGSQPQHF.

As concerns this clone: Other nucleotide sequences in the sample specify the same CDR3. J is TRBJ1-5 and V is TRBV5-1; TRBD1 matches at 7 bases. The germline V gene encodes CDR1 SGHRS and CDR2 YFSETQ. V was pared by 4 bases and J by 0 bases, with 4 bases of the junction left unmatched. The CDR3 has 15 residues. The CDR3 sequence: CASSLTGSSNQPQHF. CDR3 coding DNA: TGCGCCAGCAGCCTGACAGGGAGTAGCAATCAGCCCCAGCATTTT.

The chain is built from TRBV4-3 and TRBJ2-3; 8 positions agree with TRBD2. The CDR3 spans 16 residues. CDR1 LGHNA and CDR2 YSLEER come from the germline V gene. The J segment lost 3 bases and the V segment lost 1 base, leaving 6 bases of the junction unmatched. This CDR3 is CASSQVVGLVTDTQYF. The CDR3 DNA reads as TGCGCCAGCAGCCAAGTGGTGGGACTAGTAACAGATACGCAGTATTTT.

The rearrangement uses TRBV2 and TRBJ2-7; D possibly corresponds to TRBD2 (5 bases). V lost 6 bases and J lost 0, with 15 bases in between. CDR3 length equals 15 residues. CDR1 is SNHLY and CDR2 is FYNNEI in the germline V gene. The CDR3 region is CASSLISGASYEQYF. CDR3 nucleotides: TGTGCCAGCAGCTTAATAAGCGGAGCCTCCTACGAGCAGTACTTC.